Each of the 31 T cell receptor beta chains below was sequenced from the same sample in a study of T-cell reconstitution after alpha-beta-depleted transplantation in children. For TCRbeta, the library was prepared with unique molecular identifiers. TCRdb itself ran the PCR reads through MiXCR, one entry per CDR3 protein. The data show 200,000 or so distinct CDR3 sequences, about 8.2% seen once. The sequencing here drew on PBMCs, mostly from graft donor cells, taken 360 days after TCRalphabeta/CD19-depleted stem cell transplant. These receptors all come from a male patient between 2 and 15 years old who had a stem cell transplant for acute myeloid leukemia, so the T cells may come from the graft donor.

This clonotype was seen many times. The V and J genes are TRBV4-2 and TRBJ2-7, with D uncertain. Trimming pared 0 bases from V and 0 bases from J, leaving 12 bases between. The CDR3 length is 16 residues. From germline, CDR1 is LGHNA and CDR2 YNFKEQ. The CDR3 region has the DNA TGTGCCAGCAGCCAAGATCCACTTCTAAGCTCCTACGAGCAGTACTTC. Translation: CASSQDPLLSSYEQYF.

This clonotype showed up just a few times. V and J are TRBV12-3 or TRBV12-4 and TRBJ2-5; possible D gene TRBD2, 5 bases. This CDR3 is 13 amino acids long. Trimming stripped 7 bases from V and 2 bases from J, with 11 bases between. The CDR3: CASKIGLQETQYF. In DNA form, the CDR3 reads TGTGCCAGCAAAATCGGACTGCAAGAGACCCAGTACTTC.

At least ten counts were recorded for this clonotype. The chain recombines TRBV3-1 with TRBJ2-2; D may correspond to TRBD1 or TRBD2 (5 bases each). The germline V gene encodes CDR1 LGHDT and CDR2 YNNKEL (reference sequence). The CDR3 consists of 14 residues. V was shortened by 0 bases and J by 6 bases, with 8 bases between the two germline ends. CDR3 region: CASSQDPGPGELFF. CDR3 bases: TGTGCCAGCAGCCAAGATCCGGGACCCGGGGAGCTGTTTTTT.

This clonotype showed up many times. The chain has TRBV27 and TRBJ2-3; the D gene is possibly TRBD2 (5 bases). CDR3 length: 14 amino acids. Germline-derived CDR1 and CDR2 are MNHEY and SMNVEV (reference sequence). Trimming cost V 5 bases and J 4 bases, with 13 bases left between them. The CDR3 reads CASSPRRGADTQYF. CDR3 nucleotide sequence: TGTGCCAGCAGTCCGCGTCGGGGTGCAGATACGCAGTATTTT.

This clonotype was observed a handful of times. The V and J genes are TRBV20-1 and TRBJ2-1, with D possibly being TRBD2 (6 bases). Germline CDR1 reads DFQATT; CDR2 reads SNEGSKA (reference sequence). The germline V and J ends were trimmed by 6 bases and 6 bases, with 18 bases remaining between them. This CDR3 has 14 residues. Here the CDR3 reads CSARGSPSANEQFF. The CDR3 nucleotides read TGCAGTGCCCGCGGCAGTCCTAGCGCCAATGAGCAGTTCTTC.

The CDR3: CASSRDRRTEAFF. CDR3 bases: TGCGCCAGCAGCCGAGACAGGCGGACTGAAGCTTTCTTT. The chain joins TRBV5-1 to TRBJ1-1; TRBD1 is a possible D gene (6 bases). V was shortened by 4 bases and J by 5 bases, with 12 bases between the two germline ends. This CDR3 has 13 amino acids. Per germline, CDR1 SGHRS and CDR2 YFSETQ.

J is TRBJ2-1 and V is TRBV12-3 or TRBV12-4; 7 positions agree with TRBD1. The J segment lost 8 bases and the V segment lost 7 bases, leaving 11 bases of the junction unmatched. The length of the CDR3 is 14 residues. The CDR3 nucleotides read TGTGCCAGCAATCTCGACAGGGTGGTAGATGAGCAGTTCTTC. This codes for CASNLDRVVDEQFF.

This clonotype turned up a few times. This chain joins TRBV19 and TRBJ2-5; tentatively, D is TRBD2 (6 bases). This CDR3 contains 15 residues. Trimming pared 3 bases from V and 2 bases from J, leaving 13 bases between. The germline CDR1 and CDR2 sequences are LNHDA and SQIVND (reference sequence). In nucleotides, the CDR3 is TGTGCCAGTAGTATTGGTCCGGGACTTCAAGAGACCCAGTACTTC. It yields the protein CASSIGPGLQETQYF. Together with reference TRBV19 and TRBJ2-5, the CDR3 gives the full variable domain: DGGITQSPKYLFRKEGQNVTLSCEQNLNHDAMYWYRQDPGQGLRLIYYSQIVNDFQKGDIAEGYSVSREKKESFPLTVTSAQKNPTAFYLCASSIGPGLQETQYFGPGTRLLVL.

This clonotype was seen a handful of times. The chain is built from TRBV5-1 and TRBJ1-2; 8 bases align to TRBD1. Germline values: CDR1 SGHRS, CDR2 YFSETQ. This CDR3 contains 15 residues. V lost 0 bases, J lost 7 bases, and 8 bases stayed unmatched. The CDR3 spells CASSLVAGGDGGYTF. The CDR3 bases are TGCGCCAGCAGCTTGGTGGCAGGGGGCGACGGTGGCTACACCTTC. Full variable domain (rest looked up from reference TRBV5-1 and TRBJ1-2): KAGVTQTPRYLIKTRGQQVTLSCSPISGHRSVSWYQQTPGQGLQFLFEYFSETQRNKGNFPGRFSGRQFSNSRSEMNVSTLELGDSALYLCASSLVAGGDGGYTFGSGTRLTVV.

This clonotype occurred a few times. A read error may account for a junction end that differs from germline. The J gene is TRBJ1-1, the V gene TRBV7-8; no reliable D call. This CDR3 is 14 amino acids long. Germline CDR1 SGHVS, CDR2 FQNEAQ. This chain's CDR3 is CASSLETMNSEAFF. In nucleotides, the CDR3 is TGTGCCAGCAGCTTAGAAACAATGAACAGTGAAGCTTTCTTT.

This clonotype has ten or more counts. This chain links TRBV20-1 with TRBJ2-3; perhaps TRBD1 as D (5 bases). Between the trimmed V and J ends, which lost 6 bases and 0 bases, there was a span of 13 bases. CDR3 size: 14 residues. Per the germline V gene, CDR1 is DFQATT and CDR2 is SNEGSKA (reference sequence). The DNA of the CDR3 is TGCAGTGCCACTGACAGTTGGAGCACAGATACGCAGTATTTT. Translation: CSATDSWSTDTQYF.

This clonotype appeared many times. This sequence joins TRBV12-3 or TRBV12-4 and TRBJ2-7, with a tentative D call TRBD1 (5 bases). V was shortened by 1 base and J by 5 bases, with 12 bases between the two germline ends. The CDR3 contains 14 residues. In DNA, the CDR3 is TGTGCCAGCAGTTTAGGGCAGGGTAGGGACGAGCAGTACTTC. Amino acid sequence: CASSLGQGRDEQYF.

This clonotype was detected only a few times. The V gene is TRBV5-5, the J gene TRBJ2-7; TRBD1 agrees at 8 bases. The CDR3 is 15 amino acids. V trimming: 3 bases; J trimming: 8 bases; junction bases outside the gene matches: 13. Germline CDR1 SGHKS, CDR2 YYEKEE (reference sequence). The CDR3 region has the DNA TGTGCCAGCAGCTCCCTGAGACAGGGGATTGACCAGCAGTACGTC. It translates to CASSSLRQGIDQQYV.

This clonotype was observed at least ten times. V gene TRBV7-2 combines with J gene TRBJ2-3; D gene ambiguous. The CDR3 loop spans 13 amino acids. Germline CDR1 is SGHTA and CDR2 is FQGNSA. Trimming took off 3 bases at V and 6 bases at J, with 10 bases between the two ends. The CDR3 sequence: CASSFVAADTQYF. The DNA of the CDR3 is TGTGCCAGCAGCTTCGTTGCGGCCGATACGCAGTATTTT.

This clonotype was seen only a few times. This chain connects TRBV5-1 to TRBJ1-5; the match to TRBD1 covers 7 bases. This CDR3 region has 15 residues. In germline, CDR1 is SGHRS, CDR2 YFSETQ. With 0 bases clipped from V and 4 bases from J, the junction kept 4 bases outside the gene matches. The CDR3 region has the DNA TGCGCCAGCAGCTTGGGACAGGGAAGAAATCAGCCCCAGCATTTT. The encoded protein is CASSLGQGRNQPQHF. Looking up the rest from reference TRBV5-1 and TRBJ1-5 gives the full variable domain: KAGVTQTPRYLIKTRGQQVTLSCSPISGHRSVSWYQQTPGQGLQFLFEYFSETQRNKGNFPGRFSGRQFSNSRSEMNVSTLELGDSALYLCASSLGQGRNQPQHFGDGTRLSIL.

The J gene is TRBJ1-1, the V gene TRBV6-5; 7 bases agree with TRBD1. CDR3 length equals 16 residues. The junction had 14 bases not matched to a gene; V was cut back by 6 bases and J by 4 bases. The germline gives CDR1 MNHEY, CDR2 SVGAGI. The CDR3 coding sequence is TGTGCCAGCAGCCGGTACTACAGGGGAGGGGGCACTGAAGCTTTCTTT. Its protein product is CASSRYYRGGGTEAFF.

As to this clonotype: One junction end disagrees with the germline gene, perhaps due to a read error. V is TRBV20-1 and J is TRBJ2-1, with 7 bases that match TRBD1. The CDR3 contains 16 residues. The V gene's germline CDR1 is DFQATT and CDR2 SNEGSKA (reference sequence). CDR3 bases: TGCTGTGCCCGAAGGAGAGGACAGGTCCTCTCTGGGGAGCAGTTCTTC. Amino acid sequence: CCARRRGQVLSGEQFF.

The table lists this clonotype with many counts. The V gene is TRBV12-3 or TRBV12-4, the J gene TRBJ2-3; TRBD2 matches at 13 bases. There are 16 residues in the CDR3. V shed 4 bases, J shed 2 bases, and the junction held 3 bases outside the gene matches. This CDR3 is CASSSTSGGVTDTQYF. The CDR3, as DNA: TGTGCCAGCAGTTCTACTAGCGGGGGGGTCACAGATACGCAGTATTTT.

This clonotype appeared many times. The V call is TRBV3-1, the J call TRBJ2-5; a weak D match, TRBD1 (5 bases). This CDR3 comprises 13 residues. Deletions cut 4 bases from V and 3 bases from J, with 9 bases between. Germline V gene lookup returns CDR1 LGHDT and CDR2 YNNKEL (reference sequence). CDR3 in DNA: TGTGCCAGCAGCCTTAAGACAGAAGAGACCCAGTACTTC. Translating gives CASSLKTEETQYF.

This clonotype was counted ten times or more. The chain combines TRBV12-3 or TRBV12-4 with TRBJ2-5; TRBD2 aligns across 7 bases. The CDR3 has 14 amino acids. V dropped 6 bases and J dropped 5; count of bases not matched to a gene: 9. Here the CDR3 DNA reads TGTGCCAGCAGCCGGACTAGATCAGCCGAGACCCAGTACTTC. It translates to CASSRTRSAETQYF.

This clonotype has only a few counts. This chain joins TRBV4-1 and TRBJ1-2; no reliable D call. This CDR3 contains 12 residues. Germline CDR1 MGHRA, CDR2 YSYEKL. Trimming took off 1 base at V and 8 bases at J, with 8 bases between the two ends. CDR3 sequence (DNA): TGCGCCAGCAGCCAAGCCGTGCGGGGCTACACCTTC. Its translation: CASSQAVRGYTF.

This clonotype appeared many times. CDR3 DNA sequence: TGTGCCAGCAGCCCACTCACAACAGGGGATAACACAGATACGCAGTATTTT. As protein: CASSPLTTGDNTDTQYF. The chain is built from TRBV7-9 and TRBJ2-3; TRBD1 matches at 7 bases. V was clipped by 5 bases and J by 2 bases; unmatched bases: 13. The V gene's germline CDR1 is SEHNR and CDR2 FQNEAQ (reference sequence). This CDR3 has 17 residues.

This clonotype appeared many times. CDR3 sequence reads: CASSVGISSYNEQFF. The CDR3 coding sequence is TGTGCCAGCAGCGTAGGGATAAGCTCCTACAATGAGCAGTTCTTC. V and J are TRBV9 and TRBJ2-1; D call uncertain. The V gene lost 0 bases and the J gene lost 0 bases, with 7 bases spanning the gap. Germline values: CDR1 SGDLS, CDR2 YYNGEE. The CDR3 is made up of 15 amino acids. Full variable domain (outside the CDR3, taken from reference TRBV9 and TRBJ2-1): DSGVTQTPKHLITATGQRVTLRCSPRSGDLSVYWYQQSLDQGLQFLIQYYNGEERAKGNILERFSAQQFPDLHSELNLSSLELGDSALYFCASSVGISSYNEQFFGPGTRLTVL.

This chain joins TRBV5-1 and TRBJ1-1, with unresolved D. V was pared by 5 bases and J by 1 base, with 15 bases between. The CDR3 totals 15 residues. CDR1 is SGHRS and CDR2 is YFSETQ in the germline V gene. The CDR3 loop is CASSTPSGWNTEAFF. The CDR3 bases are TGCGCCAGCAGTACCCCATCTGGGTGGAACACTGAAGCTTTCTTT. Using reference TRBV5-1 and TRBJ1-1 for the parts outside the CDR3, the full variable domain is KAGVTQTPRYLIKTRGQQVTLSCSPISGHRSVSWYQQTPGQGLQFLFEYFSETQRNKGNFPGRFSGRQFSNSRSEMNVSTLELGDSALYLCASSTPSGWNTEAFFGQGTRLTVV.

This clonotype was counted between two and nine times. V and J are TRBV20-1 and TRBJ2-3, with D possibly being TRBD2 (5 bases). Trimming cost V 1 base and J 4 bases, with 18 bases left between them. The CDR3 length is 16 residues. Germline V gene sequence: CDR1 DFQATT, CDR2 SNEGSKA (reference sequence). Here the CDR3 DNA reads TGCAGTGCTAGAGGGGAGACCAGGACGGGTCCAGATACGCAGTATTTT. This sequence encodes CSARGETRTGPDTQYF.

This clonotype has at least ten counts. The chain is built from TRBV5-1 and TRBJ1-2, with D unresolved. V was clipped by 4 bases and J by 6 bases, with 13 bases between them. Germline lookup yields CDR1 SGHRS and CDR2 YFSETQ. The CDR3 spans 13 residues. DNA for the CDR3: TGCGCCAGCAGCCCCAGCCTAGATCATGGCTACACCTTC. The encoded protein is CASSPSLDHGYTF.

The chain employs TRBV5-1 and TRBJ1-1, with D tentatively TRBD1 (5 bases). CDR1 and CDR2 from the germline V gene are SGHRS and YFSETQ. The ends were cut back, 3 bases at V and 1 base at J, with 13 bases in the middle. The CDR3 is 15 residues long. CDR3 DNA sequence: TGCGCCAGCAGCTCAAGACAGACCTCGAACACTGAAGCTTTCTTT. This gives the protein CASSSRQTSNTEAFF.

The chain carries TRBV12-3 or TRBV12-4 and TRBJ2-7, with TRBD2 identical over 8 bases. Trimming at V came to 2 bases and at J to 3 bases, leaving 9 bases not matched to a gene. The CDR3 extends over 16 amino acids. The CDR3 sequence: CASSLLGSGRGYEQYF. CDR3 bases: TGTGCCAGCAGTTTATTGGGGAGCGGGAGAGGCTACGAGCAGTACTTC.

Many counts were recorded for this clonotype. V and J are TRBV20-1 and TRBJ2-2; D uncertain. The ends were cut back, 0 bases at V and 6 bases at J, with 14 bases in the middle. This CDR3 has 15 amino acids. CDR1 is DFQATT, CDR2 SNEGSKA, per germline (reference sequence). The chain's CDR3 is CSARDPRGQAGELFF. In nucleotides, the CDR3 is TGCAGTGCTAGAGATCCGCGCGGTCAGGCCGGGGAGCTGTTTTTT.

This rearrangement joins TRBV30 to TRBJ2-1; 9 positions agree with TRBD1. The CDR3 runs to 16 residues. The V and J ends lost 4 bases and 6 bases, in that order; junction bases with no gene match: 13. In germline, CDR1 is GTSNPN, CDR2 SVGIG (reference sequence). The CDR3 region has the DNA TGTGCCTGGATGCGGACAGGGGTTTCTATTGGCAATGAGCAGTTCTTC. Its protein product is CAWMRTGVSIGNEQFF.

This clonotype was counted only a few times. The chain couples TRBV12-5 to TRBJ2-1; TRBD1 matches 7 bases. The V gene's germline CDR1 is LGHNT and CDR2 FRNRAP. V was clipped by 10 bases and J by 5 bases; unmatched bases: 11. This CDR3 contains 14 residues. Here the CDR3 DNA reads TGTGCTACCGGAGAGACAGGGTTCAACAATGAGCAGTTCTTC. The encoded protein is CATGETGFNNEQFF.